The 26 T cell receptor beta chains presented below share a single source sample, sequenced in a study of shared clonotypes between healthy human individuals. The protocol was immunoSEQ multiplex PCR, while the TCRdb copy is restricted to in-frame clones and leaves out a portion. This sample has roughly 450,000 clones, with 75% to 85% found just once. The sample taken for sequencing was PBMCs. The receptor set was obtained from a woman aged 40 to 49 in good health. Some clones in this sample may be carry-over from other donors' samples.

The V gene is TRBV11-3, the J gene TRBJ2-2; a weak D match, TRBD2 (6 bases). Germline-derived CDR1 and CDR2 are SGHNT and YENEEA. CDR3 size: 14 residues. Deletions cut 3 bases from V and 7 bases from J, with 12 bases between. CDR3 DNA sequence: TGTGCCAGCAGCTTTTCCGGAGGGGACGGGGAGCTGTTTTTT. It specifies CASSFSGGDGELFF.

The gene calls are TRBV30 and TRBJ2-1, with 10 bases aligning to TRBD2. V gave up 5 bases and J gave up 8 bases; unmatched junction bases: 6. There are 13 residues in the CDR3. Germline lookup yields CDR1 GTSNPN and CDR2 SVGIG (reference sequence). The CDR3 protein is CAWALAGIYEQFF. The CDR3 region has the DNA TGTGCCTGGGCACTAGCGGGAATCTATGAGCAGTTCTTC.

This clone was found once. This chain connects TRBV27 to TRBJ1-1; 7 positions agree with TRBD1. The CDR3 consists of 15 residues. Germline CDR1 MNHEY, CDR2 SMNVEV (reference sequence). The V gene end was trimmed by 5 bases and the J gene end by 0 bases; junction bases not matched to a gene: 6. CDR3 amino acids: CASSLKGAMNTEAFF. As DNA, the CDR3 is TGTGCCAGCAGTCTTAAGGGGGCCATGAACACTGAAGCTTTCTTT.

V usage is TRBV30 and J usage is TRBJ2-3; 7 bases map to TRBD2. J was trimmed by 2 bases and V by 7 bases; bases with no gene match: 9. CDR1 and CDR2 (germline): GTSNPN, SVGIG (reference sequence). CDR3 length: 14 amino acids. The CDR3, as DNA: TGTGCCTTACTTAGGGCGGGGGTCACAGATACGCAGTATTTT. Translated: CALLRAGVTDTQYF.

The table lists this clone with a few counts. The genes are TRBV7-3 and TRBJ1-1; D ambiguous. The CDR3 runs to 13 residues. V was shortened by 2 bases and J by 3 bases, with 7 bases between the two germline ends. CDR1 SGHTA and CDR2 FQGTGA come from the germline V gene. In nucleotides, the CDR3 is TGTGCCAGCAGCTTATCCGGCTACACTGAAGCTTTCTTT. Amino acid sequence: CASSLSGYTEAFF.

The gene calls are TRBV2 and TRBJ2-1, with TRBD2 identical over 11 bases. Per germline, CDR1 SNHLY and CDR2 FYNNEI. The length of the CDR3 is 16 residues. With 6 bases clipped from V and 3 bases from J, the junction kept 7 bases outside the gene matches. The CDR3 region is CASSPGLAEHYNEQFF. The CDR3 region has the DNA TGTGCCAGCAGCCCGGGACTAGCGGAACACTACAATGAGCAGTTCTTC.

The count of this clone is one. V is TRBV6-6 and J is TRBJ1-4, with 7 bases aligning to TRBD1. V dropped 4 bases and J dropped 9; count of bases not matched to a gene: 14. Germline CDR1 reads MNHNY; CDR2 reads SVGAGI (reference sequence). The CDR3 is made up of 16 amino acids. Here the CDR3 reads CASSLQGQFLIKKLFF. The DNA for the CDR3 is TGTGCCAGCAGTTTACAGGGACAGTTCTTAATCAAAAAACTGTTTTTT.

CDR3 amino acids: CASSQGTGASEQFF. The CDR3 DNA follows: TGCGCCAGCAGCCAGGGGACAGGAGCTAGTGAGCAGTTCTTC. This chain links TRBV5-1 with TRBJ2-1, with 8 bases lining up with TRBD1. The V gene end was trimmed by 4 bases and the J gene end by 9 bases; junction bases not matched to a gene: 9. Germline loops: CDR1 SGHRS, CDR2 YFSETQ. The CDR3 runs 14 residues. Supplemented by reference TRBV5-1 and TRBJ2-1, the full variable domain reads KAGVTQTPRYLIKTRGQQVTLSCSPISGHRSVSWYQQTPGQGLQFLFEYFSETQRNKGNFPGRFSGRQFSNSRSEMNVSTLELGDSALYLCASSQGTGASEQFFGPGTRLTVL.

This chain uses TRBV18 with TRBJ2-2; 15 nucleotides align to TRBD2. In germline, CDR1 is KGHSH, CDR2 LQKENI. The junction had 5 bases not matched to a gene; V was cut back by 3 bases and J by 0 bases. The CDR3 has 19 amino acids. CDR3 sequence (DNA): TGTGCCAGCTCACCCTGGACTAGCGGGAGGGTAACGAACACCGGGGAGCTGTTTTTT. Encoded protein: CASSPWTSGRVTNTGELFF.

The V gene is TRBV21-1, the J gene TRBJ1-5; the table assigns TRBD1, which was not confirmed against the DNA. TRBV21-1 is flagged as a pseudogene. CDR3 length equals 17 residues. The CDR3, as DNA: TGTGCCAGCAGCAAAGTGTTGGGCAGGGTCGGCAATCAGCCCCAGCATTTT. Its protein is CASSKVLGRVGNQPQHF.

The CDR3, as DNA: TGTGCCAGCAGCTTAAGGACCCGGGACAGGGGGCTTTGGAACTATGGCTACACCTTC. It codes for CASSLRTRDRGLWNYGYTF. The V call is TRBV7-2, the J call TRBJ1-2; 12 bases map to TRBD1. There are 19 residues in the CDR3. CDR1 is SGHTA, CDR2 FQGNSA, per germline. Trimming cost V 2 bases and J 2 bases; bases outside gene matches: 12.

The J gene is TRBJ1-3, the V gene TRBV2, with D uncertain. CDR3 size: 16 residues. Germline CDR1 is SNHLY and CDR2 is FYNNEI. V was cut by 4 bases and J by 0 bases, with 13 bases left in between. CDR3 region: CASSANILGSGNTIYF. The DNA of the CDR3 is TGTGCCAGCAGTGCTAACATCTTAGGCTCTGGAAACACCATATATTTT.

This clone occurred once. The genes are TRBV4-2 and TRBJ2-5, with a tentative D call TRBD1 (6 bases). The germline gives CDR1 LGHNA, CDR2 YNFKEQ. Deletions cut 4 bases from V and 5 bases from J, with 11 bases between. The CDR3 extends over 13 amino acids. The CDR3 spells CASSRGQWETQYF. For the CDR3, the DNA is TGTGCCAGCAGCCGAGGACAGTGGGAGACCCAGTACTTC.

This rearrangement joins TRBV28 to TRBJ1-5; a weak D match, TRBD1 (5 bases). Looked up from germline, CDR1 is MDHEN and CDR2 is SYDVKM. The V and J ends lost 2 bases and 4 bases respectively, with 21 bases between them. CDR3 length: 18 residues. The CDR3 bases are TGTGCCAGCAGTTTAGGGGCCTTGGCAGCCGTAGGTAATCAGCCCCAGCATTTT. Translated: CASSLGALAAVGNQPQHF. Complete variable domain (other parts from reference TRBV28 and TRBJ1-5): DVKVTQSSRYLVKRTGEKVFLECVQDMDHENMFWYRQDPGLGLRLIYFSYDVKMKEKGDIPEGYSVSREKKERFSLILESASTNQTSMYLCASSLGALAAVGNQPQHFGDGTRLSIL.

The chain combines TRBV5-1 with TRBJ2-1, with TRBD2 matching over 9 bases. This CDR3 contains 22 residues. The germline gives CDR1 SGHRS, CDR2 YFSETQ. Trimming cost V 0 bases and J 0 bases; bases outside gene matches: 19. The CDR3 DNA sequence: TGCGCCAGCAGCTTGGGACGCCCGGGACTAGCTCCACGAGGGGGCTCCTACAATGAGCAGTTCTTC. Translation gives CASSLGRPGLAPRGGSYNEQFF.

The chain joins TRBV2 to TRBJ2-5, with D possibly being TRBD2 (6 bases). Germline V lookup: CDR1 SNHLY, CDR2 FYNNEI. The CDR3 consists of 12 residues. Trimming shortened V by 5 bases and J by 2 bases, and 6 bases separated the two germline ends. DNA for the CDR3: TGTGCCAGCAGTCGGGAGCAAGAGACCCAGTACTTC. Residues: CASSREQETQYF. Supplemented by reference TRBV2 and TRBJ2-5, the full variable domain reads EPEVTQTPSHQVTQMGQEVILRCVPISNHLYFYWYRQILGQKVEFLVSFYNNEISEKSEIFDDQFSVERPDGSNFTLKIRSTKLEDSAMYFCASSREQETQYFGPGTRLLVL.

The CDR3 protein is CASSIPRTSGSSYEQYF. CDR3 nucleotides: TGTGCCAGTAGTATCCCCAGGACTAGCGGGAGTTCCTACGAGCAGTACTTC. The chain carries TRBV19 and TRBJ2-7; 13 nucleotides align to TRBD2. Germline loops: CDR1 LNHDA, CDR2 SQIVND (reference sequence). V gave up 3 bases and J gave up 1 base; unmatched junction bases: 6. The CDR3 spans 17 residues.

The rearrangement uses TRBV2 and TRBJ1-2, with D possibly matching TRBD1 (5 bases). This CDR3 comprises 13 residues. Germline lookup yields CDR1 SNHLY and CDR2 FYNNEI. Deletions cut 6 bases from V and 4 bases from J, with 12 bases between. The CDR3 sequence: CASRTTGPYGYTF. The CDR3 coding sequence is TGTGCCAGCAGGACTACAGGACCCTATGGCTACACCTTC.

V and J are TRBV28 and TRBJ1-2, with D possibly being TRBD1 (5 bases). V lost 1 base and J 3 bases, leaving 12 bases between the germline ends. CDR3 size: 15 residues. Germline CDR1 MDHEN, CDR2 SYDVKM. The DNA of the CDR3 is TGTGCCAGCAGTTTATTAAGAGGGGATCACTATGGCTACACCTTC. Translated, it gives CASSLLRGDHYGYTF.

The CDR3 here is CASSRDRAAARYF. The CDR3 DNA reads TGTGCCAGCAGCCGGGACAGGGCGGCGGCGCGGTACTTC. This chain uses TRBV27 with TRBJ2-7; 9 bases are a match to TRBD1. The CDR3 is 13 amino acids. Trimming took 6 bases from V and 12 from J; bases not matched to a gene: 12. Looked up from germline, CDR1 is MNHEY and CDR2 is SMNVEV (reference sequence).

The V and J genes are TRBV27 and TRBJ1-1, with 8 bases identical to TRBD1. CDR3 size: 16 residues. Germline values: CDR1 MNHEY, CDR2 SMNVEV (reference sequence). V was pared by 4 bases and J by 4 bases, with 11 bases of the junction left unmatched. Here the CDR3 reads CASSSTPTGVPTEAFF. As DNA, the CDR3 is TGTGCCAGCAGTTCTACCCCGACAGGGGTTCCCACTGAAGCTTTCTTT.

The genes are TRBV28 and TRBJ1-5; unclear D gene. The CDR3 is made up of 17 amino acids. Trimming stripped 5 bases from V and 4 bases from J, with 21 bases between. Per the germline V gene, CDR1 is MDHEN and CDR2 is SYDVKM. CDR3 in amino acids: CASSRPMFRRSNQPQHF. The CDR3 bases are TGTGCCAGCAGTCGACCTATGTTCCGCCGTTCAAATCAGCCCCAGCATTTT. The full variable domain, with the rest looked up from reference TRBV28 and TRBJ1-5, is DVKVTQSSRYLVKRTGEKVFLECVQDMDHENMFWYRQDPGLGLRLIYFSYDVKMKEKGDIPEGYSVSREKKERFSLILESASTNQTSMYLCASSRPMFRRSNQPQHFGDGTRLSIL.

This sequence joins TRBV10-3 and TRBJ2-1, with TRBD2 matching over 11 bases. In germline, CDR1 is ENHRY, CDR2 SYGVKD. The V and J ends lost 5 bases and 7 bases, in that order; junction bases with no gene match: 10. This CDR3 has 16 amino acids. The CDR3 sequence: CAISRPIAGGTNEQFF. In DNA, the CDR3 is TGTGCCATCAGTAGGCCCATAGCGGGAGGGACAAATGAGCAGTTCTTC.

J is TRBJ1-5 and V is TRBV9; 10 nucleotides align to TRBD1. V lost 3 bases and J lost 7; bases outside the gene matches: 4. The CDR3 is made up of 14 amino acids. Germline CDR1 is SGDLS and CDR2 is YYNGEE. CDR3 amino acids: CASSETGGGQPQHF. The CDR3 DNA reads TGTGCCAGCAGCGAGACAGGGGGCGGACAGCCCCAGCATTTT. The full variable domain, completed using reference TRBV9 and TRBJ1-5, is DSGVTQTPKHLITATGQRVTLRCSPRSGDLSVYWYQQSLDQGLQFLIQYYNGEERAKGNILERFSAQQFPDLHSELNLSSLELGDSALYFCASSETGGGQPQHFGDGTRLSIL.

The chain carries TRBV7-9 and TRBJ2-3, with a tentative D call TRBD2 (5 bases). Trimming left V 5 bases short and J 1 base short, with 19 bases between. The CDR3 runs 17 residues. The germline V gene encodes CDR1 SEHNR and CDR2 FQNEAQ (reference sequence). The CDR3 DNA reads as TGTGCCAGCAGCCATCAGGTCCGGGATCATCGCACAGATACGCAGTATTTT. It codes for CASSHQVRDHRTDTQYF.

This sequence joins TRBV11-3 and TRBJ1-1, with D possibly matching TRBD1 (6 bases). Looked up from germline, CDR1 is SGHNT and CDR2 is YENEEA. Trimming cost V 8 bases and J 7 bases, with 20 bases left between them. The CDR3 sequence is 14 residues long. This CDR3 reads CASALGGAEGEAFF. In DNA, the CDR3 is TGTGCCAGCGCCCTAGGGGGGGCTGAGGGTGAAGCTTTCTTT. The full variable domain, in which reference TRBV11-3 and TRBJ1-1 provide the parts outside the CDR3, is EAGVVQSPRYKIIEKKQPVAFWCNPISGHNTLYWYLQNLGQGPELLIRYENEEAVDDSQLPKDRFSAERLKGVDSTLKIQPAELGDSAVYLCASALGGAEGEAFFGQGTRLTVV.